The source of this T cell receptor beta chain is a study of blood T cell repertoires in COVID-19 (dated by TCRdb to the early 2020s). As for the study more broadly: Collaborator samples came from the United States, Italy and Spain and covered acute and convalescent phases of COVID-19. The prospective study material was composed of cDNA or gDNA derived from T cells, B-cell-depleted T cells, or PBMCs. The dataset comprised deeply sampled blood TCRbeta repertoires from subjects exposed to, actively infected with, or recovered from COVID-19. The repertoires were released in a freely available public database intended as a resource for research on the immune response to SARS-CoV-2. Samples came from the ongoing ImmuneRACE study (first 160 participants) plus 1,254 subjects from 6 global collaborators. Sample metadata almost always included a de-identified subject ID, COVID-19 status, age in years and sex. HLA class I and class II types, where available, came from metadata supplied by the sample provider rather than from assay-based typing.

As regards this clone: Its recognized antigen is unknown. The sample holds no much larger clone one base away, and base qualities are not on file.

TCRbeta CDR3 regions were amplified from genomic DNA using the immunoSEQ Assay, a bias-controlled multiplex PCR. The authors' analysis ran thus. The number of nucleated cells in each sample was estimated by amplification of reference gene primers within the assay. To quantify the absolute abundance of each unique TCRbeta CDR3 rearrangement, sequence reads were collapsed and filtered. For each sample, productive Simpson clonality was calculated by taking the square root of Simpson's diversity index across productive rearrangements. The source is immuneACCESS, and TCRdb retained only in-frame sequences with V and J called. Part of the clones is not carried over; for the studies checked, unresolved V genes explain less than half of this, and the remainder is unexplained. Clone size and V and J calls were adopted from that table, with D and trimming inferred from the DNA. This sample has a few hundred thousand clones in its table, and approximately 89% of those were observed once. The top ten hold about 0.9% of the sample.

The CDR3, from cysteine to phenylalanine, totals 15 residues. Just CDR3 DNA is preserved here, 45 bases in frame from base 1. Trimmed from V: 5 bases; trimmed from J: 3 bases; junction bases lacking a gene match: 9. Based on the germline V gene, the CDR1 and CDR2 sequences are SGHAT and FQNNGV. Participants in the prospective study were aged roughly 18 to 100 years, lived in under 30 United States geographic areas, and enrolled through a virtual design. In the prospective study, participants were assigned to cohorts based on the clinical history participants reported in a screening survey and a study questionnaire. Exposed participants had been in contact with someone with a PCR-confirmed or clinician-diagnosed COVID-19 case within 2 weeks of study entry. In the prospective study, whole blood, serum and a nasopharyngeal or oropharyngeal swab were collected from each participant by mobile phlebotomists. Over a roughly 2-month period, participants in the prospective study had the option of providing additional blood draws and questionnaires. Before DNA extraction, blood samples from the prospective study were shipped at room temperature or frozen.

Here is what the overall study found, with its caveats: How much clinical and demographic metadata was included differed by source and by participant, and the metadata was provided uncurated.

This TCR was sampled from a woman aged 40 to 50 who had been exposed to COVID-19. The chain links TRBV11-2 with TRBJ1-1; 7 bases in between match TRBD1. The material sequenced was PBMCs or T cells enriched from blood (not recorded which). This receptor carries the CDR3 CASSPRDRLYTEAFF. The sequence in DNA is TGTGCCAGCAGCCCCCGGGACAGACTGTACACTGAAGCTTTCTTT.